This record concerns one T cell receptor (beta chain) sequence. The entry originates in a study of blood T cells in healthy people across ages. Primed by a sample-barcoded 5' primer and a J-beta primer mix, a second PCR proceeded for 7 to 11 cycles. TCRdb fed the 5' RACE reads into MiXCR, producing one record per CDR3 protein. This sample has 700,000 or so distinct CDR3 sequences; 40% to 45% occur once, and the top ten carry around 30%. The CDR3 runs 18 residues. Germline lookup yields CDR1 KGHDR and CDR2 SFDVKD. The TCR was taken from a man older than 75 in good health. The gene calls are TRBV24-1 and TRBJ2-1, with 14 bases lining up with TRBD2. Gene TRBJ2-7 matches the end of the DNA better, so the J call may be wrong. Specimen: blood. The CDR3 is CATSDRGLAGVSYNEQYF. CDR3 nucleotides: TGTGCCACCAGTGACCGGGGACTAGCGGGAGTTAGCTACAATGAGCAGTACTTC.